The clone carrying this T cell receptor beta chain was recorded a few times. The sample belongs to a study of T-cell reconstitution after alpha-beta-depleted transplantation in children. The V gene's germline CDR1 is DFQATT and CDR2 SNEGSKA (reference sequence). Between the trimmed V and J ends, which lost 0 bases and 1 base, there was a span of 15 bases. This CDR3 spans 16 amino acids. Preparation of the TCRbeta library was carried out with unique molecular identifiers. TCRdb independently ran MiXCR on the PCR reads; one entry per CDR3 protein. The data hold some 590,000 distinct CDR3 sequences, with 10% to 13% observed a single time.

The TCR sequence derives from a human donor who donated a stem cell graft to a child with acute myeloid leukemia. V and J are TRBV20-1 and TRBJ1-1, with D tentatively TRBD1 (6 bases). Here the sequenced sample was PBMCs from the stem cell graft donor, taken from the stem cell graft. The CDR3 loop is CSARDPRDIQNTEAFF. CDR3 sequence (DNA): TGCAGTGCTAGAGATCCCCGGGACATCCAGAACACTGAAGCTTTCTTT.